This T cell receptor (beta chain) was identified during a study of cytomegalovirus exposure and HLA in healthy donors. CDR3 length equals 15 residues. The germline CDR1 and CDR2 sequences are SGHRS and YFSETQ. Trimming removed 4 bases at V and 6 bases at J, with 17 bases between. PCR amplification relied on 60 Vbeta primers (plus 13 Jbeta primers). The data were produced by immunoSEQ multiplex PCR, yet TCRdb's version contains in-frame clones alone and is incomplete. The sample records over 150,000 clones, 68% being singletons. This chain uses TRBV5-1 with TRBJ2-1; TRBD1 is a possible D gene (6 bases). Sequenced material: PBMCs. This receptor was obtained from a man between 50 and 59 years old in good health and CMV-seronegative. The CDR3 sequence: CASSPEQGLSNEQFF. The CDR3 DNA reads TGCGCCAGCAGCCCGGAACAGGGTCTTAGCAATGAGCAGTTCTTC.